These 21 T cell receptor beta chains came from one sample sequenced in a study of blood T cell repertoires in COVID-19. Here immunoSEQ multiplex PCR was the method, and the copy in TCRdb shows in-frame clones only, minus some. The data contain under 60,000 clones, 83% of them seen just once; the ten biggest clones take up around 5.3%. Sequenced input: peripheral blood. All receptors derive from a human donor in a cohort sampled during active COVID-19.

The V call is TRBV5-6, the J call TRBJ2-1, with TRBD2 as a possible D gene (6 bases). The germline V gene encodes CDR1 SGHDT and CDR2 YYEEEE. This CDR3 has 16 amino acids. The ends were cut back, 2 bases at V and 0 bases at J, with 12 bases in the middle. CDR3 loop: CASSLIPTSSYNEQFF. The CDR3 DNA reads TGTGCCAGCAGCTTAATCCCGACTAGCTCCTACAATGAGCAGTTCTTC.

The chain employs TRBV24-1 and TRBJ2-6; the D gene is possibly TRBD1 (6 bases). CDR1 KGHDR and CDR2 SFDVKD come from the germline V gene. Trimming took off 3 bases at V and 2 bases at J, with 10 bases between the two ends. The CDR3 length is 16 residues. DNA of the CDR3: TGTGCCACCAGTGATCACAGGGAAACTGGGGCCAACGTCCTGACTTTC. This gives the protein CATSDHRETGANVLTF.

The rearrangement links TRBV5-1 to TRBJ2-5; D call uncertain. The V gene's germline CDR1 is SGHRS and CDR2 YFSETQ. The CDR3 sequence is 13 residues long. Between the trimmed V and J ends, which lost 2 bases and 2 bases, there was a span of 7 bases. CDR3: CASSFLFQETQYF. The CDR3 DNA follows: TGCGCCAGCAGCTTCCTGTTTCAAGAGACCCAGTACTTC.

The CDR3 bases are TGTGCCAGCAGCGGAACAGGGACCTCAGTCCACGAGCAGTACTTC. The encoded protein is CASSGTGTSVHEQYF. The chain links TRBV7-9 to TRBJ2-7; possibly TRBD1 for D (6 bases). Deletions cut 5 bases from V and 5 bases from J, with 19 bases between. Germline CDR1 and CDR2: SEHNR and FQNEAQ (reference sequence). The CDR3 runs 15 residues. The entire variable domain, with the rest obtained from reference TRBV7-9 and TRBJ2-7, is as follows: DTGVSQNPRHKITKRGQNVTFRCDPISEHNRLYWYRQTLGQGPEFLTYFQNEAQLEKSRLLSDRFSAERPKGSFSTLEIQRTEQGDSAMYLCASSGTGTSVHEQYFGPGTRLTVT.

The rearrangement links TRBV6-5 to TRBJ1-2; 7 bases match TRBD1. V lost 4 bases and J lost 10; bases outside the gene matches: 15. The CDR3 runs to 15 residues. CDR1 is MNHEY and CDR2 is SVGAGI in the germline V gene. The CDR3: CASSSHRDSGANYTF. The CDR3 nucleotides are TGTGCCAGCAGTTCTCACCGGGACAGCGGAGCGAACTACACCTTC.

The V call is TRBV7-9, the J call TRBJ2-7; 9 positions agree with TRBD1. V was pared by 6 bases and J by 3 bases, with 3 bases of the junction left unmatched. This CDR3 spans 13 amino acids. The V gene's germline CDR1 is SEHNR and CDR2 FQNEAQ (reference sequence). The CDR3, as DNA: TGTGCCAGCAGGAAGGGACAGGGCTACGAGCAGTACTTC. Protein product: CASRKGQGYEQYF.

The chain carries TRBV5-1 and TRBJ2-5, with 8 positions matching TRBD2. The CDR3 sequence is 15 residues long. Germline V gene lookup returns CDR1 SGHRS and CDR2 YFSETQ. Trimming cost V 2 bases and J 2 bases; bases outside gene matches: 5. CDR3 sequence reads: CASSLQAGAQETQYF. In DNA, the CDR3 is TGCGCCAGCAGCTTACAAGCGGGGGCTCAAGAGACCCAGTACTTC.

This chain connects TRBV15 to TRBJ2-1; TRBD1 aligns across 8 bases. Germline CDR1 and CDR2: LNHNV and YYDKDF (reference sequence). The CDR3 is 14 residues long. Trimming took 2 bases from V and 5 from J; bases not matched to a gene: 2. CDR3 DNA: TGTGCCACCAGCAGACAGGGGGCTCACAATGAGCAGTTCTTC. Its translation: CATSRQGAHNEQFF.

This rearrangement joins TRBV29-1 to TRBJ2-3; 7 bases are shared with TRBD2. This CDR3 is 13 amino acids long. CDR1 is SQVTM and CDR2 is ANQGSEA in the germline V gene. The V gene end was trimmed by 4 bases and the J gene end by 9 bases; junction bases not matched to a gene: 10. The CDR3 DNA follows: TGCAGCGTTGGGGGGACTATCCCTCTAACGCAGTATTTT. Translated: CSVGGTIPLTQYF.

The J gene is TRBJ1-4, the V gene TRBV20-1; D gene unclear. In germline, CDR1 is DFQATT, CDR2 SNEGSKA (reference sequence). V shed 6 bases and J shed 6 bases, with 5 bases lying between them. The CDR3 spans 10 residues. The CDR3 DNA reads TGCAGTGCGGAGTATGAAAAACTGTTTTTT. Amino acid sequence: CSAEYEKLFF.

V is TRBV11-2 and J is TRBJ2-1, with D tentatively TRBD1 (5 bases). V was trimmed by 0 bases and J by 8 bases, leaving 11 bases between them. Germline-derived CDR1 and CDR2 are SGHAT and FQNNGV. The CDR3 spans 14 residues. The CDR3 DNA sequence: TGTGCCAGCAGCTTAGATAGTCCAGGGTATGAGCAGTTCTTC. Translated, it gives CASSLDSPGYEQFF.

In its sample, this clone was seen a few times. This CDR3 is CAAGGTQMGTEAFF. Written as DNA, the CDR3 is TGTGCCGCCGGAGGGACCCAGATGGGTACTGAAGCTTTCTTT. V and J are TRBV30 and TRBJ1-1; D is perhaps TRBD1 (5 bases). The germline V and J ends were trimmed by 8 bases and 5 bases, with 21 bases remaining between them. CDR1 is GTSNPN, CDR2 SVGIG, per germline (reference sequence). The CDR3 is 14 residues long.

The chain employs TRBV6-1 and TRBJ2-7, with D perhaps matching TRBD1 (5 bases). The CDR3 covers 17 residues. Germline lookup yields CDR1 MNHNS and CDR2 SASEGT. V was pared by 2 bases and J by 0 bases, with 17 bases between. The CDR3 region has the DNA TGTGCCAGCAGTGAAAAGGCTACAGGCGACCTCTCCTACGAGCAGTACTTC. Translated, it gives CASSEKATGDLSYEQYF.

The chain is built from TRBV7-9 and TRBJ2-7; D not certain. Germline assignment: CDR1 SEHNR and CDR2 FQNEAQ (reference sequence). This CDR3 is built from 13 residues. Trimming pared 0 bases from V and 3 bases from J, leaving 6 bases between. In nucleotides, the CDR3 is TGTGCCAGCAGCTTAGCGGGCAGCTACGAGCAGTACTTC. Residues: CASSLAGSYEQYF.

V is TRBV27 and J is TRBJ2-7; perhaps TRBD2 as D (6 bases). The CDR3 has 15 amino acids. V was shortened by 2 bases and J by 2 bases, with 13 bases between the two germline ends. CDR1 and CDR2 (germline): MNHEY, SMNVEV (reference sequence). The CDR3 here is CASSLKRDSAYEQYF. CDR3 sequence (DNA): TGTGCCAGCAGTTTAAAAAGGGACTCAGCCTACGAGCAGTACTTC.

The chain links TRBV27 to TRBJ1-4; TRBD1 matches at 8 bases. This CDR3 is 18 amino acids long. The junction had 15 bases not matched to a gene; V was cut back by 2 bases and J by 7 bases. CDR1 and CDR2 (germline): MNHEY, SMNVEV (reference sequence). The CDR3 coding sequence is TGTGCCAGCAGTTTAGGACAGGGTTCGGTTTTTAAAAGTGAAAAACTGTTTTTT. Protein sequence: CASSLGQGSVFKSEKLFF.

The rearrangement links TRBV10-3 to TRBJ2-7; tentatively, D is TRBD1 (6 bases). V was trimmed by 4 bases and J by 5 bases, leaving 15 bases between them. This CDR3 is built from 14 residues. Germline lookup yields CDR1 ENHRY and CDR2 SYGVKD. CDR3 amino acids: CAISGGQGLHEQYF. As DNA, the CDR3 is TGTGCCATCAGTGGGGGGCAGGGTTTGCACGAGCAGTACTTC.

The rearrangement uses TRBV6-5 and TRBJ2-7, with a weak D call TRBD1 (5 bases). CDR1 is MNHEY and CDR2 is SVGAGI in the germline V gene. The CDR3 spans 13 residues. Trimming took off 6 bases at V and 3 bases at J, with 12 bases between the two ends. The CDR3 bases are TGTGCCAGCAGCCCCTTAGGGGACTACGAGCAGTACTTC. This sequence encodes CASSPLGDYEQYF.

The gene calls are TRBV18 and TRBJ2-7, with 15 nucleotides matching TRBD2. This CDR3 region has 20 residues. Trimming at V came to 3 bases and at J to 5 bases, leaving 17 bases not matched to a gene. Per the germline V gene, CDR1 is KGHSH and CDR2 is LQKENI. The DNA for the CDR3 is TGTGCCAGCTCACCGGGACTAGCGGGGGGTTCCACCTACCGCGGGGACGAGCAGTACTTC. Residues: CASSPGLAGGSTYRGDEQYF.

The rearrangement uses TRBV20-1 and TRBJ2-7; D gene uncertain. V was cut by 3 bases and J by 5 bases, with 11 bases left in between. The length of the CDR3 is 12 residues. Germline V lookup: CDR1 DFQATT, CDR2 SNEGSKA (reference sequence). CDR3 sequence (DNA): TGCAGTGCTAGTCCCAACCGGGACGAGCAGTACTTC. This translates into CSASPNRDEQYF.

CDR3 nucleotides: TGCGCCAGCAGTGCCCCCAGGACTAGCGGGGCAAAGAGCTCCTACAATGAGCAGTTCTTC. Translated: CASSAPRTSGAKSSYNEQFF. This chain connects TRBV10-1 to TRBJ2-1, with 12 bases aligning to TRBD2. The CDR3 length is 20 residues. Unmatched junction bases numbered 13, after V lost 4 bases and J lost 0 bases. Germline V CDR1 and CDR2: WNHNN, SYGVQD (reference sequence).